These 13 T cell receptor beta chains came from one sample sequenced in a study of read filtering for tumor transcriptome and immune sequencing. Molecular barcoded adaptors covering alpha/delta and beta/gamma chains were used on around 400 ng RNA. One entry per CDR3 protein, called by TCRdb with MiXCR from the reads. The sample comprises tens of thousands of distinct CDR3 sequences, roughly 12% of which are singletons, and about 14% rests with the top ten. The source material was a population of CD138-negative cells sorted from bone marrow. These receptors all stem from a donor at least 40 years old with multiple myeloma.

For this clonotype: A much larger clone lies a single base off, so this may be a read error. The chain is built from TRBV7-9 and TRBJ2-7; D may be TRBD1 or TRBD2 (5 bases each). Deletions cut 3 bases from V and 9 bases from J, with 15 bases between. The CDR3 contains 13 residues. Germline-derived CDR1 and CDR2 are SEHNR and FQNEAQ (reference sequence). The DNA of the CDR3 is TGTGCCAGCAGCTTTGGCCCCGGGGACGGGCAGTACTTC. Protein sequence: CASSFGPGDGQYF.

This clonotype was detected only a few times. The chain carries TRBV7-8 and TRBJ2-4, with 9 bases matching TRBD1. The V segment lost 5 bases and the J segment 7 bases; nucleotides outside the gene matches: 18. There are 18 residues in the CDR3. Germline CDR1 SGHVS, CDR2 FQNEAQ. The CDR3 here is CASSATIGGQGELNIQYF. As DNA, the CDR3 is TGTGCCAGCAGCGCAACGATAGGGGGACAGGGAGAACTTAACATTCAGTACTTC.

This clonotype was recorded many times. This rearrangement joins TRBV20-1 to TRBJ1-1; a possible D gene is TRBD1 (5 bases). Deletions cut 3 bases from V and 0 bases from J, with 14 bases between. The CDR3 extends over 15 amino acids. Germline values: CDR1 DFQATT, CDR2 SNEGSKA (reference sequence). The DNA for the CDR3 is TGCAGTGCTAGCCCCTTCCAGGGTGTGAACACTGAAGCTTTCTTT. Translated, it gives CSASPFQGVNTEAFF.

By share of the sample, this clonotype is medium-sized. The chain employs TRBV3-1 and TRBJ2-1, with 12 bases fitting TRBD2. Germline loops: CDR1 LGHDT, CDR2 YNNKEL (reference sequence). Trimming removed 3 bases from V and 6 bases from J; junction bases left unmatched: 12. CDR3 length: 18 amino acids. The CDR3 sequence: CASSQRGRLAGVLNEQFF. In DNA form, the CDR3 reads TGTGCCAGCAGCCAGAGGGGCCGACTAGCGGGAGTCCTCAATGAGCAGTTCTTC.

This clonotype was recorded at least ten times. This chain connects TRBV12-3 or TRBV12-4 to TRBJ1-5, with D unresolved. There are 13 residues in the CDR3. Between the trimmed V and J ends, which lost 7 bases and 7 bases, there was a span of 14 bases. The chain's CDR3 is CASNRESGQPQHF. DNA of the CDR3: TGTGCCAGCAATAGGGAAAGCGGCCAGCCCCAGCATTTT.

This clonotype has just a few counts. A single base separates this from a much larger clone, so it may be a read error. In this CDR3 the conserved last residue, phenylalanine or tryptophan, is missing, so a read error is likely. The V call is TRBV28, the J call TRBJ2-5; D gene unclear. V was clipped by 6 bases and J by 1 base, with 9 bases between them. The CDR3 loop spans 13 amino acids. CDR1 MDHEN and CDR2 SYDVKM come from the germline V gene. CDR3 DNA sequence: TGTGCCAGCAGAGTTGGAATCCAAGAGACCCAGTACCTC. Translation gives CASRVGIQETQYL.

This chain joins TRBV9 and TRBJ2-5; D is perhaps TRBD2 (6 bases). Germline V gene data show CDR1 as SGDLS and CDR2 as YYNGEE. The CDR3 is 14 amino acids. The V and J ends lost 4 bases and 2 bases respectively, with 12 bases between them. CDR3 nucleotides: TGTGCCAGCAGCTCACAACGGGGGCAAGAGACCCAGTACTTC. Translating gives CASSSQRGQETQYF.

This clonotype was counted at least ten times. The J gene is TRBJ2-7, the V gene TRBV7-9, with D maybe TRBD2 (5 bases). V was pared by 1 base and J by 6 bases, with 10 bases between. CDR1 SEHNR and CDR2 FQNEAQ come from the germline V gene (reference sequence). The CDR3 totals 13 residues. The CDR3 spells CASSLDGVREQYF. The CDR3 DNA reads TGTGCCAGCAGCTTAGACGGGGTTCGCGAGCAGTACTTC.

This clonotype was recorded many times. The chain employs TRBV29-1 and TRBJ1-5; D may be TRBD1 (6 bases). CDR3 length: 15 residues. Germline CDR1 reads SQVTM; CDR2 reads ANQGSEA. The ends were cut back, 6 bases at V and 0 bases at J, with 15 bases in the middle. CDR3 amino acids: CSVTLQGDSNQPQHF. The CDR3 nucleotides read TGCAGCGTAACCTTACAGGGCGATAGCAATCAGCCCCAGCATTTT.

This clonotype was seen many times. The rearrangement joins TRBV7-2 to TRBJ2-6, with unresolved D. V shed 5 bases and J shed 1 base, with 12 bases lying between them. The CDR3 runs 16 residues. Germline CDR1 and CDR2: SGHTA and FQGNSA. The CDR3 loop reads CASSLNGPSGANVLTF. The CDR3 DNA reads TGTGCCAGCAGCCTGAATGGACCATCTGGGGCCAACGTCCTGACTTTC.

The chain is built from TRBV7-8 and TRBJ2-3; 9 positions agree with TRBD1. There are 14 residues in the CDR3. Germline trimming cut 1 base from V and 5 bases from J; bases unmatched to any gene: 1. In germline, CDR1 is SGHVS, CDR2 FQNEAQ. The CDR3 is CASSLVDRGDTQYF. Written as DNA, the CDR3 is TGTGCCAGCAGCTTAGTGGACAGGGGAGATACGCAGTATTTT.

The sample holds many counts of this clonotype. The chain combines TRBV28 with TRBJ2-7, with D uncertain. The CDR3 extends over 12 amino acids. The V end lost 4 bases, the J end lost 3 bases, and 7 bases lay between the germline ends. From germline, CDR1 is MDHEN and CDR2 SYDVKM. This chain's CDR3 is CASSSVLYEQYF. The CDR3 bases are TGTGCCAGCAGTTCGGTTCTCTACGAGCAGTACTTC.

This clonotype occurred many times. The chain uses TRBV7-9 and TRBJ2-1, with TRBD2 matching 7 bases. Germline lookup yields CDR1 SEHNR and CDR2 FQNEAQ (reference sequence). Losses at the gene ends were 3 bases for V and 8 bases for J; bases not matched to a gene: 13. There are 16 residues in the CDR3. The CDR3 loop reads CASSFIGGIMGDEQFF. Here the CDR3 DNA reads TGTGCCAGCAGCTTCATCGGGGGGATTATGGGCGATGAGCAGTTCTTC. Combining the CDR3 with reference TRBV7-9 and TRBJ2-1 gives the whole variable domain DTGVSQNPRHKITKRGQNVTFRCDPISEHNRLYWYRQTLGQGPEFLTYFQNEAQLEKSRLLSDRFSAERPKGSFSTLEIQRTEQGDSAMYLCASSFIGGIMGDEQFFGPGTRLTVL.